This TCR beta chain was sequenced during a study of T cell responses to AZD1222 COVID-19 vaccine. Findings of the study overall: Baseline seropositives among AZD1222 recipients totaled only 6 or 7.

This CDR3 is 14 amino acids long. Germline-derived CDR1 and CDR2 are MNHEY and SMNVEV (reference sequence). V lost 2 bases to trimming and J lost 4 bases, with 10 bases between them. The study pooled second doses at about 4 or about 12 weeks. Here immunoSEQ multiplex PCR was the method, and the copy in TCRdb shows in-frame clones only, minus some. This table holds 85,000 to 100,000 clones, 85% to 90% found once. Concerning this clone itself: The antigen is not known.

The source is an adult who received the AZD1222 COVID-19 vaccine. The chain carries TRBV27 and TRBJ2-3; D unclear. Sequencing used peripheral blood, obtained 28 days after the second AZD1222 dose. The CDR3 here is CASSLTYPADTQYF. CDR3 DNA sequence: TGTGCCAGCAGTTTAACCTATCCCGCAGATACGCAGTATTTT.